This T cell receptor (beta chain) was recovered during a study of blood T cell repertoires in COVID-19. Across the study: Acute and convalescent COVID-19 samples came from the United States, Italy and Spain. The analysed material was cDNA or gDNA that came from T cells, B-cell-depleted T cells, or PBMCs.

As handled by the study authors: Cell counts per sample came from amplifying reference gene primers. Sequencing was performed with immunoSEQ multiplex PCR; in TCRdb, only in-frame clones are kept and a portion is missing. V, J and clone size were drawn from that table, and D and trimming were deduced from the DNA. In the table there are under 150,000 clones, approximately 86% of which are singletons. Trimming removed 4 bases from V and 7 bases from J, with 14 bases in between. Germline CDR1 LGHNA, CDR2 YNFKEQ. This CDR3 is built from 14 residues. The gene calls are TRBV4-2 and TRBJ2-1; possible D gene TRBD2, 6 bases. The origin of this receptor is a woman in her forties or fifties who had recovered from COVID-19. The sample was peripheral blood. The DNA for the CDR3 is TGTGCCAGCAGCCTTAGCGGATCAGGGAATGAGCAGTTCTTC. Translated: CASSLSGSGNEQFF.